This TCR beta chain appears in the sequencing data of a study of T cell responses to AZD1222 COVID-19 vaccine. Sequencing used immunoSEQ multiplex PCR; TCRdb keeps in-frame clones, though not all of them. The sample includes about 190,000 clones, roughly 90% of them seen just once. The study, taken as a whole, reports: It should be noted that donors were predominantly white British and more often female, and clonal diversity was possibly underestimated.

For this clone: Its antigen is as yet unknown.

This sequence was found in an adult in good health. This specimen consisted of peripheral blood, obtained on day 0 of AZD1222 vaccination.

CDR3 loop: CASSIGRGLLTEAFF. The CDR3 DNA follows: TGTGCCAGTAGTATCGGAAGAGGGCTCTTAACTGAAGCTTTCTTT. V usage is TRBV19 and J usage is TRBJ1-1, with D uncertain. The germline gives CDR1 LNHDA, CDR2 SQIVND (reference sequence). The CDR3 contains 15 residues. Deletions cut 3 bases from V and 5 bases from J, with 16 bases between. Full variable domain (rest looked up from reference TRBV19 and TRBJ1-1): DGGITQSPKYLFRKEGQNVTLSCEQNLNHDAMYWYRQDPGQGLRLIYYSQIVNDFQKGDIAEGYSVSREKKESFPLTVTSAQKNPTAFYLCASSIGRGLLTEAFFGQGTRLTVV.